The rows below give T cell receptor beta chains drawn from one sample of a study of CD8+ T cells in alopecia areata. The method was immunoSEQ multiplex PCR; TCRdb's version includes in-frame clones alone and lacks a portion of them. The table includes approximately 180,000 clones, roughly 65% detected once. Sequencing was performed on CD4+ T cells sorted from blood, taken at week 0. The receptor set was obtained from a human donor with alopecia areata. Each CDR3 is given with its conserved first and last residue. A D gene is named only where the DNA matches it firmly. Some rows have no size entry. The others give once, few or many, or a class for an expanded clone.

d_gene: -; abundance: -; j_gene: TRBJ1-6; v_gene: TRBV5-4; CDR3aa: CASSLSGYSPLHF; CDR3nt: TGTGCCAGCAGCTTGTCGGGGTATTCACCCCTCCACTTT
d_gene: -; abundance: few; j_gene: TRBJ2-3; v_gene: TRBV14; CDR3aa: CASSQKGDTQYF; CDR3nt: TGTGCCAGCAGCCAAAAAGGGGATACGCAGTATTTT
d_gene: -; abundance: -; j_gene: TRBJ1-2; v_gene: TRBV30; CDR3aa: CAWRVPPLEGYTF; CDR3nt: TGTGCCTGGAGGGTCCCCCCACTAGAAGGCTACACCTTC
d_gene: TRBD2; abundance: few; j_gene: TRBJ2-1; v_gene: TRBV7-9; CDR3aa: CASSPVGLAGDEQFF; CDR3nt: TGTGCCAGCAGCCCGGTCGGACTAGCGGGGGATGAGCAGTTCTTC
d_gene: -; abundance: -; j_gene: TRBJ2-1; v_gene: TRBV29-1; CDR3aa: CSVRPNNEQFF; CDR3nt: TGCAGCGTTAGGCCTAACAATGAGCAGTTCTTC
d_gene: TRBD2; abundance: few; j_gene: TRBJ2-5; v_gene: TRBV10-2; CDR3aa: CASSPRLAGAQETQYF; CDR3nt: TGCGCCAGCAGCCCCCGACTAGCGGGGGCCCAAGAGACCCAGTACTTC
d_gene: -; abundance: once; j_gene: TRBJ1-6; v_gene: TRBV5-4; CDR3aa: CASSLAVGDSPLHF; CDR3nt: TGTGCCAGCAGCTTGGCAGTTGGAGATTCACCCCTCCACTTT
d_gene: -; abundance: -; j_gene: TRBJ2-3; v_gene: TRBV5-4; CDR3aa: CASSLGLSTDTQYF; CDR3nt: TGTGCCAGCAGCTTGGGACTTAGCACAGATACGCAGTATTTT
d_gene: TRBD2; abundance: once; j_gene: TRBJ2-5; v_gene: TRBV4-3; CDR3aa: CASSQTSGRRETQYF; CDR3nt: TGCGCCAGCAGCCAGACTAGCGGACGGAGGGAGACCCAGTACTTC
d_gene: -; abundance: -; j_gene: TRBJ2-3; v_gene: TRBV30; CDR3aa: CAWSPVRGPADTQYF; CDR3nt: TGTGCCTGGAGCCCAGTTAGAGGGCCCGCAGATACGCAGTATTTT
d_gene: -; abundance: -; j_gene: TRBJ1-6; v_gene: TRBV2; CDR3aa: CASSRSSPLHF; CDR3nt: TGTGCCAGCAGTCGGAGTTCACCCCTCCACTTT
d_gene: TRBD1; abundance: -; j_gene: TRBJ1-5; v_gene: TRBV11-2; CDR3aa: CASRSGQGSNQPQHF; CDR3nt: TGTGCCAGCAGATCCGGACAGGGTAGCAATCAGCCCCAGCATTTT
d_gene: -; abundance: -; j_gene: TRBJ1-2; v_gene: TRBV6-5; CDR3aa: CASSYSSRGNYGYTF; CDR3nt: TGTGCCAGCAGTTACTCGTCACGAGGGAACTATGGCTACACCTTC
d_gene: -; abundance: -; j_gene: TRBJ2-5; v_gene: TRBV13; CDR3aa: CASSRDETQYF; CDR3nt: TGTGCCAGCAGCAGGGATGAGACCCAGTACTTC
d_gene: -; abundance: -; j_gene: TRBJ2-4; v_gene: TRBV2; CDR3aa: CASSELTAAKNIQYF; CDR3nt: TGTGCCAGCAGTGAATTGACGGCCGCCAAAAACATTCAGTACTTC
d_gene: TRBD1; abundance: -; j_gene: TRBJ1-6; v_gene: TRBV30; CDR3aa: CAWSFRDRENSPLHF; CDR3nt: TGTGCCTGGAGTTTCCGGGACAGGGAGAATTCACCCCTCCACTTT
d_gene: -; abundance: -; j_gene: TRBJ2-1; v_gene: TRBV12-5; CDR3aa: CASGTGLSSYNEQFF; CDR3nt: TGTGCTAGTGGAACGGGCCTGAGCTCCTACAATGAGCAGTTCTTC
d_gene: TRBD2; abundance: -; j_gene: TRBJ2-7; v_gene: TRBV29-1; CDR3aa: CSVRGEYEQYF; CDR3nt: TGCAGCGTTCGGGGGGAGTACGAGCAGTACTTC
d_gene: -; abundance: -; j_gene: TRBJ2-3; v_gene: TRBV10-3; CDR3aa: CATGLSGTDTQYF; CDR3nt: TGTGCCACTGGTCTGAGTGGCACAGATACGCAGTATTTT
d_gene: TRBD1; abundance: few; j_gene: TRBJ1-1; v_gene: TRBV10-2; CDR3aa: CASSDRGVTEAFF; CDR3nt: TGCGCCAGCAGTGACAGGGGGGTTACTGAAGCTTTCTTT
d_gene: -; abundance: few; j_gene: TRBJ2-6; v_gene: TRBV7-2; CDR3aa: CASSPGANVLTF; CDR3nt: TGTGCCAGCAGTCCTGGGGCCAACGTCCTGACTTTC
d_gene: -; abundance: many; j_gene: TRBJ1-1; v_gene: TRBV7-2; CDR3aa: CASSLVPQVNTEAFF; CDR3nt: TGTGCCAGCAGCTTAGTTCCCCAGGTCAACACTGAAGCTTTCTTT
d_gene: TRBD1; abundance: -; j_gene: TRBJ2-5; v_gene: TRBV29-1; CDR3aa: CSGTGQETQYF; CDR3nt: TGCAGCGGGACAGGACAAGAGACCCAGTACTTC
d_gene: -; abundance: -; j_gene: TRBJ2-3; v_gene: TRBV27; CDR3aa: CASSFPGSTQYF; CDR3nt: TGTGCCAGCAGTTTCCCAGGGAGTACGCAGTATTTT
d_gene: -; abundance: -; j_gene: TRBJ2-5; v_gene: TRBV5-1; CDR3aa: CASSSTGRQETQYF; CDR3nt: TGCGCCAGCAGCTCAACGGGACGGCAAGAGACCCAGTACTTC
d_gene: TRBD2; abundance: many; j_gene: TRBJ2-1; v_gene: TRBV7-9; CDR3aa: CASSLGSGGNNEQFF; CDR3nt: TGTGCCAGCAGCTTAGGGAGCGGGGGCAACAATGAGCAGTTCTTC
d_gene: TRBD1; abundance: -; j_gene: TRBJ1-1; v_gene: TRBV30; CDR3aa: CAWRQRQGSGTEAFF; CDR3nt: TGTGCCTGGAGGCAACGACAGGGTTCGGGCACTGAAGCTTTCTTT
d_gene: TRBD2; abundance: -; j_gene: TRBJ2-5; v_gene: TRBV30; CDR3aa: CAWSMSGGIQETQYF; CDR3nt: TGTGCCTGGAGTATGAGCGGGGGGATCCAAGAGACCCAGTACTTC
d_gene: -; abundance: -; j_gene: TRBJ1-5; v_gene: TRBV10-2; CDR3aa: CASSESTTFQHF; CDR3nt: TGCGCCAGCAGTGAGTCGACGACTTTTCAGCATTTT
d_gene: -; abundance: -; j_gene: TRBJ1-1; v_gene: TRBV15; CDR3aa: CATSSELGAEAFF; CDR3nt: TGTGCCACCAGCAGCGAACTCGGGGCTGAAGCTTTCTTT
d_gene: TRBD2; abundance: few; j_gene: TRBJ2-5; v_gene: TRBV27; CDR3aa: CASSFGRGGRETQYF; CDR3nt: TGTGCCAGCAGTTTTGGGCGGGGGGGCAGGGAGACCCAGTACTTC
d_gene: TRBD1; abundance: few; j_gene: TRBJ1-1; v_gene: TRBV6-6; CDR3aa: CASSYRGQMNTEAFF; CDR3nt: TGTGCCAGCAGTTACAGGGGGCAAATGAACACTGAAGCTTTCTTT
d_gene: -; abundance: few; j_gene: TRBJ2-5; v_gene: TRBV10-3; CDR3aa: CATSPPGRETQYF; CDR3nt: TGTGCCACCAGCCCGCCGGGGAGGGAGACCCAGTACTTC
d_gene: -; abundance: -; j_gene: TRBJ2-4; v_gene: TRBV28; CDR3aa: CASSRSDRSRDIQYF; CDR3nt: TGTGCCAGCAGCCGATCGGACAGATCCAGGGACATTCAGTACTTC
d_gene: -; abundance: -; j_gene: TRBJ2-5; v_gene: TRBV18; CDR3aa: CASSPEETQYF; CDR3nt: TGTGCCAGCTCACCGGAGGAGACCCAGTACTTC
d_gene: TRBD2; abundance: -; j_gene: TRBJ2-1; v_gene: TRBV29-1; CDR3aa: CSVVTSGGYNEQFF; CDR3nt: TGCAGCGTTGTAACTAGCGGGGGTTACAATGAGCAGTTCTTC
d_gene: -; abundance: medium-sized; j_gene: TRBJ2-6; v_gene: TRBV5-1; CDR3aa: CASSFLSGANVLTF; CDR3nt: TGCGCCAGCAGCTTCCTCTCTGGGGCCAACGTCCTGACTTTC
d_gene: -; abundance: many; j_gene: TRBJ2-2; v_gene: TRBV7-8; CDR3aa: CASSLRSGKNTGELFF; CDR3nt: TGTGCCAGCAGCTTAAGATCCGGGAAGAACACCGGGGAGCTGTTTTTT
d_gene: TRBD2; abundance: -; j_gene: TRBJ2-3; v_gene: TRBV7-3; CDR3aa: CASSSGEQRGRKYF; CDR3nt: TGTGCCAGCAGCTCTGGGGAGCAGCGGGGCCGAAAGTATTTT
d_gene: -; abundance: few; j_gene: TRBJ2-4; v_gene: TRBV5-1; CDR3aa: CASSEGPKNIQYF; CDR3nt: TGCGCCAGCAGCGAGGGGCCCAAAAACATTCAGTACTTC
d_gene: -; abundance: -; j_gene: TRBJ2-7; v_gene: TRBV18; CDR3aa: CASSPRGGNSYEQYF; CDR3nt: TGTGCCAGCTCACCCAGGGGAGGTAACTCCTACGAGCAGTACTTC
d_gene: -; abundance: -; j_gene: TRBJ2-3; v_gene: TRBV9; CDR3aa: CASSVGTDTQYF; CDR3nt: TGTGCCAGCAGCGTAGGGACAGATACGCAGTATTTT
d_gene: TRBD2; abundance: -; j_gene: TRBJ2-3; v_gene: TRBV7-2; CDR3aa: CASRPTSGNTDTQYF; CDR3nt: TGTGCCAGCAGGCCGACTAGCGGGAACACAGATACGCAGTATTTT
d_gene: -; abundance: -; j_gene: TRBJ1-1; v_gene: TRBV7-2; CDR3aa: CASSPPTGREAFF; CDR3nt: TGTGCCAGCAGCCCGCCGACAGGTAGGGAAGCTTTCTTT
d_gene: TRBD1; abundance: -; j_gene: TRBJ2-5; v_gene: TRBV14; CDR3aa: CASSSDRGVGETQYF; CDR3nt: TGTGCCAGCAGCAGTGACAGGGGAGTTGGAGAGACCCAGTACTTC
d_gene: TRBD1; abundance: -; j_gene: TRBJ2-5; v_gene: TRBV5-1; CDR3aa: CASSLATGVETQYF; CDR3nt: TGCGCCAGCAGCTTGGCGACAGGGGTAGAGACCCAGTACTTC